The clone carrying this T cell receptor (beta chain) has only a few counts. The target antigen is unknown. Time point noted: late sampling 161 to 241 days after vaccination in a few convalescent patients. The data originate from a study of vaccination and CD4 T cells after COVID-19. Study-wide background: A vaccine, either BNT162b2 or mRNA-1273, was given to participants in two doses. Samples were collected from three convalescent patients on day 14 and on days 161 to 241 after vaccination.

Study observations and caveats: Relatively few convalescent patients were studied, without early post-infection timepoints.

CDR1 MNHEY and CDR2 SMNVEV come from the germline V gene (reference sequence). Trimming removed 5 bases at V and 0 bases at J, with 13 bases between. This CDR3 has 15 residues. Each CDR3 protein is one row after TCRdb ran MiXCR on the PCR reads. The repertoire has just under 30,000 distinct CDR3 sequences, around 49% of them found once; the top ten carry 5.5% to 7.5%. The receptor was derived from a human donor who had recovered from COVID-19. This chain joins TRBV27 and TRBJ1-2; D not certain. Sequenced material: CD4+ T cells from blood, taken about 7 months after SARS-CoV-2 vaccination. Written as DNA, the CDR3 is TGTGCCAGCAGTAAAAGGGAGGAAGCTAACTATGGCTACACCTTC. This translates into CASSKREEANYGYTF.